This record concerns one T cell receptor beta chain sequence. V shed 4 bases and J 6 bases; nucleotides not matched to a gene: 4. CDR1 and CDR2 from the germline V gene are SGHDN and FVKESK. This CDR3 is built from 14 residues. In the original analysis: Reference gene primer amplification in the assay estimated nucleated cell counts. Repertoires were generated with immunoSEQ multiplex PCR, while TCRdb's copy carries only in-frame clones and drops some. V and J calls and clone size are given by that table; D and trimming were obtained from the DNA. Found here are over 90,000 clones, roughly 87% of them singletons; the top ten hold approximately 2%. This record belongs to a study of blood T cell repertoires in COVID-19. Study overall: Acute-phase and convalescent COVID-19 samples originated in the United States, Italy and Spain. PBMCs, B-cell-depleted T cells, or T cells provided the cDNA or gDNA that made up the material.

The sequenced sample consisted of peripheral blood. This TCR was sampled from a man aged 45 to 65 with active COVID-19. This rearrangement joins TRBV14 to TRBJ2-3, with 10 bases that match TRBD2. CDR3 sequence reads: CASSLLAGADTQYF. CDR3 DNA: TGTGCCAGCAGCCTTCTAGCGGGGGCCGATACGCAGTATTTT.